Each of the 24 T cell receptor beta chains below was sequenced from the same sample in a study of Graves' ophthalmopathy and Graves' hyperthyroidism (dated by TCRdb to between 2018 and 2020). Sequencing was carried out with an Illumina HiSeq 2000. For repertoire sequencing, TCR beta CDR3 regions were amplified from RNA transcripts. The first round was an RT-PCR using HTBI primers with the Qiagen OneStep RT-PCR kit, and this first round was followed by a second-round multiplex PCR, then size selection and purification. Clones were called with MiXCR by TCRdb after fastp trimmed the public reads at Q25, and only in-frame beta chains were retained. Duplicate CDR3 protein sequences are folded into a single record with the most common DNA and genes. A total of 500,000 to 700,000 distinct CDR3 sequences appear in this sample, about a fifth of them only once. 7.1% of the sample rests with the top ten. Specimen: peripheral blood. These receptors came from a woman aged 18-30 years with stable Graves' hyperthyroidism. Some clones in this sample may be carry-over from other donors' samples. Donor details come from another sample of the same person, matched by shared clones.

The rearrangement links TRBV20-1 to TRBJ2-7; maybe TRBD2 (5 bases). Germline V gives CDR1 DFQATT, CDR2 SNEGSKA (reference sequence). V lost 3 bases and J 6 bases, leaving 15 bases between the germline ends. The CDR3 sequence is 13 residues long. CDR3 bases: TGCAGTGCTAGTTGGGATCTAGAGGGCGAGCAGTACTTC. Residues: CSASWDLEGEQYF.

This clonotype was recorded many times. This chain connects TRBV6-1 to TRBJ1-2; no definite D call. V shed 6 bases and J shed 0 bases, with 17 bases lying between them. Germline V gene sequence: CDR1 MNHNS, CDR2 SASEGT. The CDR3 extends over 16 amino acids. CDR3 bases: TGTGCCAGCAGACGTCGGGAAGGGCGAGCTAACTATGGCTACACCTTC. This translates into CASRRREGRANYGYTF.

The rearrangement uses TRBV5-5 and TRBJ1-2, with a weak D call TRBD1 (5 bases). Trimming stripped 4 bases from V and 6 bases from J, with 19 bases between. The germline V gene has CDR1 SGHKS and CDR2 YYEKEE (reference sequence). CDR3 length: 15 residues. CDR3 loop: CASSPGTLVMNGYTF. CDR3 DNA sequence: TGTGCCAGCAGCCCCGGGACCCTGGTAATGAATGGCTACACCTTC.

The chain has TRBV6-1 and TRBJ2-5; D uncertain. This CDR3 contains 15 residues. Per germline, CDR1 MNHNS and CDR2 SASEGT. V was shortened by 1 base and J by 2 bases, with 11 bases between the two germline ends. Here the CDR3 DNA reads TGTGCCAGCAGTGAAGTCCAGGTTCGACAAGAGACCCAGTACTTC. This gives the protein CASSEVQVRQETQYF.

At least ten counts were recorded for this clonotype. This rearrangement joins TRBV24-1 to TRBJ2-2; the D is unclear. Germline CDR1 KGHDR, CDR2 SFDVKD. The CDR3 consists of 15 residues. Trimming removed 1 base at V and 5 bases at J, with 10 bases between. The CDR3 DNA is TGTGCCACCAGTGATTTCGGGCAGGTAACCGGGGAGCTGTTTTTT. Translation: CATSDFGQVTGELFF.

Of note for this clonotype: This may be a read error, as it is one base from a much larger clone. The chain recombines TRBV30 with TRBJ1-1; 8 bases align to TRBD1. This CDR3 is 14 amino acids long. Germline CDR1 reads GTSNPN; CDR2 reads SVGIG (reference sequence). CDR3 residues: CAWSGDRRNTEACF. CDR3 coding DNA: TGTGCCTGGAGTGGGGACAGGCGGAACACTGAAGCTTGCTTT.

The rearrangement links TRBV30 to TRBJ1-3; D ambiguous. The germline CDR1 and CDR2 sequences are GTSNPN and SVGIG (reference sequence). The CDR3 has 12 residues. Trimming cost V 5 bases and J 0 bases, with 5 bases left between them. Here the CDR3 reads CAWRYSGNTIYF. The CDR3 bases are TGTGCCTGGCGGTACTCTGGAAACACCATATATTTT. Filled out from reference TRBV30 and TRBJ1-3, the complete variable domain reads SQTIHQWPATLVQPVGSPLSLECTVEGTSNPNLYWYRQAAGRGLQLLFYSVGIGQISSEVPQNLSASRPQDRQFILSSKKLLLSDSGFYLCAWRYSGNTIYFGEGSWLTVV.

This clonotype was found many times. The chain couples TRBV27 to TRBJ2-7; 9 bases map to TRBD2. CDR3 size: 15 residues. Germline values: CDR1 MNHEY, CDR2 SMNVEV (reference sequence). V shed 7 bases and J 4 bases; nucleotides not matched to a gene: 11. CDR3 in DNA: TGTGCCAGCAAACCGAAAAGCGGGGGGTTTTACGAGCAGTACTTC. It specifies CASKPKSGGFYEQYF.

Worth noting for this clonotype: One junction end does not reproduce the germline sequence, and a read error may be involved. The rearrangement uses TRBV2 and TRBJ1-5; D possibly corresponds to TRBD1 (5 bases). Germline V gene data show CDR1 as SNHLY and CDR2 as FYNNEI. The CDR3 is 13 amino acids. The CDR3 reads CVSNRDSNQPQHF. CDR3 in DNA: TGTGTCAGCAACCGGGACAGCAATCAGCCCCAGCATTTT.

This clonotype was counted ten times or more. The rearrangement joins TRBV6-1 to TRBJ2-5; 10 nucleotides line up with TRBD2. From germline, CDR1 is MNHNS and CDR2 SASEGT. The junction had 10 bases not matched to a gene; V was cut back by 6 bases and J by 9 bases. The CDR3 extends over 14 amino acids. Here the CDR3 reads CASRPAGGFWAQYF. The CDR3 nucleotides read TGTGCCAGCAGACCAGCGGGGGGGTTTTGGGCCCAGTACTTC.

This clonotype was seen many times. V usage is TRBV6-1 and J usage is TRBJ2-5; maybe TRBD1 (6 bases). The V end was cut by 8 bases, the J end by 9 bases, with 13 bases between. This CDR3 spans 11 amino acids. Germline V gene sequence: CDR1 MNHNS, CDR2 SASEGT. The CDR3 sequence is CASGGQLSQYF. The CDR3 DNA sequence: TGTGCCAGCGGGGGCCAGTTGTCCCAGTACTTC.

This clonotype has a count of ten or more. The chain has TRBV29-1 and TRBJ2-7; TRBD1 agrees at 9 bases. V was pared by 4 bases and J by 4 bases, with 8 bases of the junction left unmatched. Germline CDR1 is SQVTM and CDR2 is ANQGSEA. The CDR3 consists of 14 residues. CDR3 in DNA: TGCAGCGTTGGATTACAGGGGGCTGGGTACGAGCAGTACTTC. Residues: CSVGLQGAGYEQYF.

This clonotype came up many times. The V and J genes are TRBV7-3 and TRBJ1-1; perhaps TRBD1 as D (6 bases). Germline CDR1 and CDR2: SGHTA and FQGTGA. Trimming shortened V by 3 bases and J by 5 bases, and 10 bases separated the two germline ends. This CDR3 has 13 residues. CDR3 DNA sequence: TGTGCCAGCAGCTTCGGTCAGGGGACTGAAGCTTTCTTT. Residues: CASSFGQGTEAFF. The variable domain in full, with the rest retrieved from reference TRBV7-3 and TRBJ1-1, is GAGVSQTPSNKVTEKGKYVELRCDPISGHTALYWYRQSLGQGPEFLIYFQGTGAADDSGLPNDRFFAVRPEGSVSTLKIQRTERGDSAVYLCASSFGQGTEAFFGQGTRLTVV.

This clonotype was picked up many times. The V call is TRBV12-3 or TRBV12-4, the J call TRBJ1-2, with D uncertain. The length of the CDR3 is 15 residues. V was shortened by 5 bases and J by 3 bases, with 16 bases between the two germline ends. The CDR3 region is CASSPWRQKHYGYTF. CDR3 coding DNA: TGTGCCAGCAGTCCATGGCGGCAGAAACACTATGGCTACACCTTC.

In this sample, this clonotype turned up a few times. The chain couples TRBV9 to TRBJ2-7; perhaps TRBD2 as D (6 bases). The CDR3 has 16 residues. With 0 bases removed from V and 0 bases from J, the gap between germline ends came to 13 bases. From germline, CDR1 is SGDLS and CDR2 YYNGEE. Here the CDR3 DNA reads TGTGCCAGCAGCGTAGGACCCGGGGGTTCCTCCTACGAGCAGTACTTC. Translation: CASSVGPGGSSYEQYF.

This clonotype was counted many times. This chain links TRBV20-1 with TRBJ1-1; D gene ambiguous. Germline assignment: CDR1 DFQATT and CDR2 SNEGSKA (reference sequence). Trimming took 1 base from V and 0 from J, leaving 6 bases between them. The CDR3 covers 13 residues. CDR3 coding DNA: TGCAGTGCTAGAGGGCAGATGAACACTGAAGCTTTCTTT. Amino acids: CSARGQMNTEAFF.

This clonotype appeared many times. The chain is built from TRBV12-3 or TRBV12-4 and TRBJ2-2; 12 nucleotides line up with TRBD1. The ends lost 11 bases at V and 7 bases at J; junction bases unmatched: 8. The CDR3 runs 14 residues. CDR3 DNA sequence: TGTGCCTCCCTCGGGACAGGGGGCGGCGGGGAGCTGTTTTTT. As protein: CASLGTGGGGELFF.

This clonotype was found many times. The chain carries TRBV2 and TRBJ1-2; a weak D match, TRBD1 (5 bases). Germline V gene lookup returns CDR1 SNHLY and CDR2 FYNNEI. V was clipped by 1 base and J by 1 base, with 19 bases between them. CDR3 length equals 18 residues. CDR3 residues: CASSEVPEGPTLNYGYTF. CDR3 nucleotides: TGTGCCAGCAGTGAAGTCCCAGAGGGGCCCACCCTTAACTATGGCTACACCTTC.

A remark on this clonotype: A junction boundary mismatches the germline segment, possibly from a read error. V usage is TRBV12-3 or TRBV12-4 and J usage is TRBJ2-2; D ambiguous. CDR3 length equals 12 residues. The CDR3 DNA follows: TGTGCCTGCAGACTCTACACCGGGGAGCTGTTTTTT. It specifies CACRLYTGELFF.

For the CDR3, the DNA is TGTGCCAGCAGCCACCCTCGGGACATCTATGGCTACACCTTC. This gives the protein CASSHPRDIYGYTF. This sequence joins TRBV3-1 and TRBJ1-2; possibly TRBD1 for D (6 bases). CDR3 length: 14 residues. V lost 3 bases, J lost 4 bases, and 12 bases lay in between. Germline lookup yields CDR1 LGHDT and CDR2 YNNKEL (reference sequence).

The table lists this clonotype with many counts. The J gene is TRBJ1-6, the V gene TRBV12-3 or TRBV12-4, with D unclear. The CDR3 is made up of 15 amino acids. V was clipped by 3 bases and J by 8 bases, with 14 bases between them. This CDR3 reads CASSFERSGDSPLHF. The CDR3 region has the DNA TGTGCCAGCAGTTTTGAGAGGAGTGGTGATTCACCCCTCCACTTT.

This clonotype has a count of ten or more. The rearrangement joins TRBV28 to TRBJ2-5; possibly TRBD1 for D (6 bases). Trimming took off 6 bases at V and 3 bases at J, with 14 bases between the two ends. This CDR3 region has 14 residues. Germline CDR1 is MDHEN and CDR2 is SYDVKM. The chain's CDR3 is CASRPGTFKETQYF. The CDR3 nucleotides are TGTGCCAGCAGACCCGGGACATTTAAAGAGACCCAGTACTTC.

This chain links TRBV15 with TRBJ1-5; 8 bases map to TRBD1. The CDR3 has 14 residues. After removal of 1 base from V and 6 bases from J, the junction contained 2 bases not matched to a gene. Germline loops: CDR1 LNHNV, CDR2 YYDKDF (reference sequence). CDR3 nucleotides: TGTGCCACCAGCAGAGGGACAGGGACTCAGCCCCAGCATTTT. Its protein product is CATSRGTGTQPQHF. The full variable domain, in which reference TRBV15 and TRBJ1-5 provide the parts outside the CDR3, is DAMVIQNPRYQVTQFGKPVTLSCSQTLNHNVMYWYQQKSSQAPKLLFHYYDKDFNNEADTPDNFQSRRPNTSFCFLDIRSPGLGDTAMYLCATSRGTGTQPQHFGDGTRLSIL.

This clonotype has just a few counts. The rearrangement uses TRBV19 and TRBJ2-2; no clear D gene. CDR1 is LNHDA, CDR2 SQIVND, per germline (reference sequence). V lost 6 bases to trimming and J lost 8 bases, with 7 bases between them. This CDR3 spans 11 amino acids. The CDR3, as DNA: TGTGCCAGTAGCGTTTGGGGGGAGCTGTTTTTT. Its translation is CASSVWGELFF. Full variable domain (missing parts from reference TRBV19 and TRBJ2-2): DGGITQSPKYLFRKEGQNVTLSCEQNLNHDAMYWYRQDPGQGLRLIYYSQIVNDFQKGDIAEGYSVSREKKESFPLTVTSAQKNPTAFYLCASSVWGELFFGEGSRLTVL.